This TCR beta chain was captured in a study of glioma-infiltrating T cells. V dropped 3 bases and J dropped 6 bases, with 9 bases sitting between them. This CDR3 is 12 amino acids long. Germline CDR1 MDHEN, CDR2 SYDVKM. Ten or more counts support this clonotype. The iRepertoire nested amplicon-rescue multiplex PCR amplified TCR alpha and beta CDR3s from RNA. TCRdb re-called the multiplex PCR reads with MiXCR, one entry per CDR3 protein. The data show fewer than 250,000 distinct CDR3 sequences, with over 30% seen just once and roughly 21% held by the top ten. This sequence originates from a human donor with low-grade glioma or glioblastoma, undergoing nonglioma brain surgery, or in good health (not recorded which). Sequencing used glioma tissue, nonneoplastic brain tissue, or PBMCs (not recorded which). V is TRBV28 and J is TRBJ2-7, with D hard to call. CDR3 sequence: CASSFPFGEQYF. CDR3 in DNA: TGTGCCAGCAGTTTCCCCTTCGGCGAGCAGTACTTC.